One sample yielded the 15 T cell receptor beta chains listed below, sequenced in a study of blood T cell repertoires in COVID-19. Only in-frame clones appear in the TCRdb table, and some are missing; sequencing was by immunoSEQ multiplex PCR. The sample holds around 16,000 clones, around four fifths seen once. Sequenced material: peripheral blood. These receptors were taken from a man older than 75 with active COVID-19.

The V and J genes are TRBV28 and TRBJ1-4; 9 bases agree with TRBD1. Trimming took 4 bases from V and 6 from J; bases not matched to a gene: 9. The CDR3 has 16 amino acids. Germline V gene data show CDR1 as MDHEN and CDR2 as SYDVKM. The DNA of the CDR3 is TGTGCCAGCAGTTCTTTACAGGGGGCCGGGGATGAAAAACTGTTTTTT. It translates to CASSSLQGAGDEKLFF.

The CDR3 loop reads CASSLDRGKSETQYF. The DNA for the CDR3 is TGTGCCAGCAGCTTGGACAGGGGAAAGTCAGAGACCCAGTACTTC. J is TRBJ2-5 and V is TRBV11-2; 9 bases fit TRBD1. CDR1 and CDR2 from the germline V gene are SGHAT and FQNNGV. V lost 3 bases and J lost 4; bases outside the gene matches: 6. CDR3 size: 15 residues.

This chain joins TRBV19 and TRBJ2-5; TRBD1 matches at 10 bases. V lost 7 bases and J lost 5; bases outside the gene matches: 7. Germline V gene lookup returns CDR1 LNHDA and CDR2 SQIVND (reference sequence). CDR3 size: 14 residues. The CDR3 nucleotides are TGTGCCAGTACCGAGACAGGGGGCGGGGAGACCCAGTACTTC. Amino acids: CASTETGGGETQYF. The complete variable domain, with remaining parts taken from reference TRBV19 and TRBJ2-5, reads DGGITQSPKYLFRKEGQNVTLSCEQNLNHDAMYWYRQDPGQGLRLIYYSQIVNDFQKGDIAEGYSVSREKKESFPLTVTSAQKNPTAFYLCASTETGGGETQYFGPGTRLLVL.

V and J are TRBV7-6 and TRBJ1-3; D is unclear. Germline V gene data show CDR1 as SGHVS and CDR2 as FNYEAQ. V lost 4 bases and J 0 bases, leaving 16 bases between the germline ends. This CDR3 comprises 17 residues. The CDR3 protein is CASSSTTGLSSGNTIYF. In DNA form, the CDR3 reads TGTGCCAGCAGCTCAACTACCGGTTTGTCCTCTGGAAACACCATATATTTT.

V is TRBV7-2 and J is TRBJ2-5; TRBD2 matches at 8 bases. The CDR3 covers 14 residues. Germline V gene lookup returns CDR1 SGHTA and CDR2 FQGNSA. With 5 bases clipped from V and 4 bases from J, the junction kept 6 bases outside the gene matches. CDR3 DNA sequence: TGTGCCAGCAGCGTATCAGCGGGAGCAGAGACCCAGTACTTC. It specifies CASSVSAGAETQYF.

The chain is built from TRBV5-1 and TRBJ1-4, with D maybe TRBD1 (6 bases). The V gene lost 4 bases and the J gene lost 3 bases, with 16 bases spanning the gap. Germline assignment: CDR1 SGHRS and CDR2 YFSETQ. CDR3 length equals 16 residues. CDR3 DNA: TGCGCCAGCAGCCTCATGAGCGGGGGCTCTAATGAAAAACTGTTTTTT. This translates into CASSLMSGGSNEKLFF.

The V gene is TRBV5-1, the J gene TRBJ2-3; D remains unclear. The V and J ends lost 2 bases and 5 bases respectively, with 3 bases between them. The germline CDR1 and CDR2 sequences are SGHRS and YFSETQ. CDR3 length equals 11 residues. The CDR3 DNA reads TGCGCCAGCAGCTTCGGAGATACGCAGTATTTT. Translation gives CASSFGDTQYF.

The rearrangement links TRBV18 to TRBJ2-5, with D hard to call. The germline gives CDR1 KGHSH, CDR2 LQKENI. The CDR3 has 12 amino acids. Deletions cut 3 bases from V and 3 bases from J, with 5 bases between. The CDR3 DNA follows: TGTGCCAGCTCACCCCTTGAAGAGACCCAGTACTTC. It specifies CASSPLEETQYF.

This chain uses TRBV10-3 with TRBJ2-1; TRBD1 is a possible D gene (5 bases). The CDR3 contains 12 residues. The V gene lost 10 bases and the J gene lost 10 bases, with 17 bases spanning the gap. CDR1 and CDR2 from the germline V gene are ENHRY and SYGVKD. CDR3 protein: CATSDVGREQFF. The CDR3 DNA reads TGTGCCACCAGCGATGTGGGGCGGGAGCAGTTCTTC.

The genes are TRBV19 and TRBJ2-2, with a tentative D call TRBD2 (5 bases). The germline V gene encodes CDR1 LNHDA and CDR2 SQIVND (reference sequence). Trimming cost V 3 bases and J 4 bases, with 15 bases left between them. The CDR3 has 16 residues. The CDR3 nucleotides are TGTGCCAGTAGTATTCGACTCGCGGCGGGCACCGGGGAGCTGTTTTTT. It is translated as CASSIRLAAGTGELFF.

The rearrangement uses TRBV3-1 (or the pseudogene TRBV3-2) and TRBJ1-5; D is unclear. CDR1 and CDR2 (germline): LGHDT, YNNKEL (reference sequence). This CDR3 has 15 amino acids. Trimming shortened V by 5 bases and J by 2 bases, and 13 bases separated the two germline ends. The CDR3 bases are TGTGCCAGCAGCGAGGGTCAAGGCGGCAATCAGCCCCAGCATTTT. Protein sequence: CASSEGQGGNQPQHF.

The V and J genes are TRBV5-1 and TRBJ2-3, with D perhaps matching TRBD1 (5 bases). The CDR3 has 15 amino acids. Germline-derived CDR1 and CDR2 are SGHRS and YFSETQ. V was pared by 2 bases and J by 2 bases, with 12 bases between. DNA for the CDR3: TGCGCCAGCAGCTTTAAGGGGTCCTCCACAGATACGCAGTATTTT. Translated, it gives CASSFKGSSTDTQYF.

The gene calls are TRBV7-9 and TRBJ1-2, with unresolved D. Germline V gene sequence: CDR1 SEHNR, CDR2 FQNEAQ (reference sequence). The CDR3 is made up of 15 amino acids. Trimming pared 0 bases from V and 4 bases from J, leaving 12 bases between. Here the CDR3 DNA reads TGTGCCAGCAGCTTAGCGGATCCAGGCTTCTATGGCTACACCTTC. Translated, it gives CASSLADPGFYGYTF.

The chain couples TRBV5-4 to TRBJ2-7; maybe TRBD1 (7 bases). CDR1 SGHNT and CDR2 YYREEE come from the germline V gene (reference sequence). Trimming cost V 1 base and J 0 bases, with 8 bases left between them. CDR3 length: 14 amino acids. CDR3 residues: CASSLQGGSYEQYF. CDR3 DNA: TGTGCCAGCAGCTTGCAGGGGGGCTCCTACGAGCAGTACTTC.

The chain uses TRBV10-3 and TRBJ1-4; 8 nucleotides match TRBD1. CDR1 and CDR2 (germline): ENHRY, SYGVKD. The CDR3 spans 12 residues. Losses at the gene ends were 5 bases for V and 8 bases for J; bases not matched to a gene: 1. CDR3 loop: CAISTGGEKLFF. CDR3 nucleotide sequence: TGTGCCATCAGTACAGGGGGGGAAAAACTGTTTTTT.